The 22 T cell receptor beta chains in this list originate from one sample, sequenced in a study of spatial heterogeneity in lung cancer. Via MiXCR, TCRdb re-called the 5' RACE reads, giving one row per CDR3 protein. The data show about 92,000 distinct CDR3 sequences, with approximately 12% seen just once and more than 40% held by the top ten. Regarding time point: sample taken at primary tumor resection. The specimen was PBMCs, collected at surgery. These receptors were collected from a male donor with early-stage non-small cell lung cancer.

This clonotype was counted a few times. The rearrangement joins TRBV28 to TRBJ2-7, with 14 bases matching TRBD2. CDR1 and CDR2 from the germline V gene are MDHEN and SYDVKM. The J segment lost 1 base and the V segment lost 5 bases, leaving 1 base of the junction unmatched. The CDR3 consists of 15 residues. The CDR3 here is CASSRTSGRSYEQYF. In DNA, the CDR3 is TGTGCCAGCAGTCGGACTAGCGGGAGGTCCTACGAGCAGTACTTC.

The chain employs TRBV5-6 and TRBJ1-5, with 7 positions matching TRBD1. V was pared by 4 bases and J by 3 bases, with 4 bases of the junction left unmatched. This CDR3 comprises 14 residues. Germline lookup yields CDR1 SGHDT and CDR2 YYEEEE. CDR3 in amino acids: CASSVGQHNQPQHF. The CDR3 region has the DNA TGTGCCAGCAGCGTGGGACAGCACAATCAGCCCCAGCATTTT.

This clonotype was detected a few times. This chain links TRBV29-1 with TRBJ2-5; no reliable D call. Trimming removed 0 bases at V and 2 bases at J, with 16 bases between. CDR3 length equals 16 residues. The germline gives CDR1 SQVTM, CDR2 ANQGSEA. The CDR3 protein is CSVEDLTAIPQETQYF. The CDR3, as DNA: TGCAGCGTTGAAGATCTTACAGCCATACCACAAGAGACCCAGTACTTC.

This clonotype was detected many times. The rearrangement links TRBV6-2 or TRBV6-3 to TRBJ2-3; D remains unclear. This CDR3 has 11 amino acids. Looked up from germline, CDR1 is MNHEY and CDR2 is SVGEGT. V lost 8 bases, J lost 2 bases, and 5 bases lay in between. CDR3 in amino acids: CASAFTDTQYF. CDR3 nucleotide sequence: TGTGCCAGCGCCTTCACAGATACGCAGTATTTT.

The V gene is TRBV5-1, the J gene TRBJ1-5; D unclear. The germline gives CDR1 SGHRS, CDR2 YFSETQ. The CDR3 length is 13 residues. The V end was cut by 0 bases, the J end by 7 bases, with 8 bases between. The CDR3: CASSLAPAQPQHF. Written as DNA, the CDR3 is TGCGCCAGCAGCTTGGCTCCAGCCCAGCCCCAGCATTTT.

A few counts support this clonotype. The chain recombines TRBV13 with TRBJ2-1, with 8 bases fitting TRBD2. From germline, CDR1 is PRHDT and CDR2 FYEKMQ (reference sequence). V was pared by 5 bases and J by 10 bases, with 7 bases of the junction left unmatched. CDR3 length equals 13 residues. The CDR3 DNA reads TGTGCCAGCAGCCCCGGGACTAGAAACGAGCAGTTCTTC. The encoded protein is CASSPGTRNEQFF.

The chain couples TRBV29-1 to TRBJ2-6, with D hard to call. Deletions cut 4 bases from V and 0 bases from J, with 7 bases between. Germline assignment: CDR1 SQVTM and CDR2 ANQGSEA. The CDR3 totals 14 residues. The CDR3 here is CSVVTVSGANVLTF. CDR3 bases: TGCAGCGTTGTAACAGTCTCTGGGGCCAACGTCCTGACTTTC.

This clonotype was seen repeatedly, ten times or more. The chain uses TRBV6-5 and TRBJ2-3; tentatively, D is TRBD2 (6 bases). The V gene's germline CDR1 is MNHEY and CDR2 SVGAGI. The CDR3 is 14 amino acids. V was pared by 2 bases and J by 5 bases, with 11 bases between. CDR3 sequence (DNA): TGTGCCAGCAGTTACGACCGAGCGGGAGATACGCAGTATTTT. This gives the protein CASSYDRAGDTQYF.

V usage is TRBV7-2 and J usage is TRBJ2-3; TRBD1 agrees at 7 bases. Germline V gene lookup returns CDR1 SGHTA and CDR2 FQGNSA. The V segment lost 0 bases and the J segment 1 base; nucleotides outside the gene matches: 1. The CDR3 spans 15 residues. The CDR3 bases are TGTGCCAGCAGCTTAGCAGGACAGGGCACAGATACGCAGTATTTT. Encoded protein: CASSLAGQGTDTQYF.

The chain links TRBV7-2 to TRBJ2-1; D remains unclear. Trimming removed 4 bases from V and 15 bases from J, with 13 bases in between. The CDR3 has 11 amino acids. Germline values: CDR1 SGHTA, CDR2 FQGNSA. CDR3 sequence (DNA): TGTGCCAGCAGCTCCCGGATTATGGCGTTCTTC. Translation gives CASSSRIMAFF.

CDR3: CASSDTFNTEAFF. The CDR3 DNA follows: TGTGCCAGCAGTGATACATTTAACACTGAAGCTTTCTTT. The V and J genes are TRBV6-1 and TRBJ1-1, with unresolved D. The CDR3 is made up of 13 amino acids. The V end was cut by 3 bases, the J end by 2 bases, with 7 bases between. The V gene's germline CDR1 is MNHNS and CDR2 SASEGT.

The table lists this clonotype with a few counts. As DNA, the CDR3 is TGTGCCAGCAGTTTTGTGGACAAGTTTTACGAGCAGTACTTC. Translation: CASSFVDKFYEQYF. The chain recombines TRBV28 with TRBJ2-7, with a possible D match to TRBD1 (5 bases). The CDR3 spans 14 residues. V was clipped by 3 bases and J by 4 bases, with 13 bases between them. Germline V lookup: CDR1 MDHEN, CDR2 SYDVKM.

The V call is TRBV28, the J call TRBJ1-2, with 10 bases matching TRBD1. Germline V gene data show CDR1 as MDHEN and CDR2 as SYDVKM. After removal of 5 bases from V and 4 bases from J, the junction contained 4 bases not matched to a gene. CDR3 size: 14 residues. The CDR3 protein is CASSLDRGVYGYTF. The CDR3 DNA follows: TGTGCCAGCAGTCTGGACAGGGGGGTCTATGGCTACACCTTC.

This clonotype has more than one count but fewer than ten. The chain combines TRBV12-3 or TRBV12-4 with TRBJ2-3; 7 nucleotides match TRBD1. Trimming at V came to 4 bases and at J to 6 bases, leaving 10 bases not matched to a gene. The length of the CDR3 is 15 residues. CDR3 sequence: CASSWGQIGVDTQYF. In nucleotides, the CDR3 is TGTGCCAGCAGTTGGGGACAGATTGGGGTCGATACGCAGTATTTT.

The gene calls are TRBV7-2 and TRBJ2-3, with D unresolved. The germline V gene encodes CDR1 SGHTA and CDR2 FQGNSA. V was shortened by 3 bases and J by 2 bases, with 6 bases between the two germline ends. This CDR3 comprises 13 residues. CDR3 sequence reads: CASSFGATDTQYF. The DNA of the CDR3 is TGTGCCAGCAGCTTTGGTGCCACAGATACGCAGTATTTT.

V and J are TRBV11-1 and TRBJ2-1; D not resolved. The germline V gene encodes CDR1 SGHAT and CDR2 FQDESV (reference sequence). With 1 base removed from V and 1 base from J, the gap between germline ends came to 11 bases. The CDR3 runs to 16 residues. CDR3 nucleotide sequence: TGTGCCAGCAGCTTAGTTGTAGAAAGGTCCTACAATGAGCAGTTCTTC. Translated: CASSLVVERSYNEQFF.

This clonotype was seen only a few times. The chain recombines TRBV20-1 with TRBJ2-2, with 9 bases aligning to TRBD2. CDR1 is DFQATT and CDR2 is SNEGSKA in the germline V gene (reference sequence). The CDR3 spans 16 residues. The J segment lost 0 bases and the V segment lost 6 bases, leaving 8 bases of the junction unmatched. CDR3 sequence (DNA): TGCAGTGCCCCTAGCAGCGGGAGGTCGAACACCGGGGAGCTGTTTTTT. This gives the protein CSAPSSGRSNTGELFF.

The CDR3 loop reads CASSQIPGPSNEQFF. The CDR3, as DNA: TGTGCCAGCAGCCAAATACCGGGACCTAGTAATGAGCAGTTCTTC. This chain joins TRBV7-3 and TRBJ2-1; D tentatively fits TRBD1 or TRBD2 (5 bases each). V was trimmed by 5 bases and J by 7 bases, leaving 18 bases between them. The CDR3 totals 15 residues. From germline, CDR1 is SGHTA and CDR2 FQGTGA.

As DNA, the CDR3 is TGTGCCACCAGTCGAGGCCCTCCGGGACAGGGTTACGAGCAGTACTTC. Translating it yields CATSRGPPGQGYEQYF. The chain couples TRBV24-1 to TRBJ2-7; the match to TRBD1 covers 9 bases. CDR3 length equals 16 residues. The germline V gene has CDR1 KGHDR and CDR2 SFDVKD. Trimming took 6 bases from V and 4 from J; bases not matched to a gene: 12.

This sequence joins TRBV10-3 and TRBJ2-5, with 11 bases identical to TRBD1. Germline CDR1 reads ENHRY; CDR2 reads SYGVKD. V dropped 6 bases and J dropped 4; count of bases not matched to a gene: 1. This CDR3 has 13 amino acids. CDR3 coding DNA: TGTGCCATCAGGGGGACAGGGGGAGAGACCCAGTACTTC. It translates to CAIRGTGGETQYF.

This clonotype occurred a few times. The chain links TRBV30 to TRBJ1-1, with D hard to call. The V gene lost 4 bases and the J gene lost 0 bases, with 9 bases spanning the gap. CDR1 and CDR2 from the germline V gene are GTSNPN and SVGIG (reference sequence). This CDR3 has 13 amino acids. CDR3 region: CAWMQTMNTEAFF. Written as DNA, the CDR3 is TGTGCCTGGATGCAGACCATGAACACTGAAGCTTTCTTT. Complete variable domain (other parts from reference TRBV30 and TRBJ1-1): SQTIHQWPATLVQPVGSPLSLECTVEGTSNPNLYWYRQAAGRGLQLLFYSVGIGQISSEVPQNLSASRPQDRQFILSSKKLLLSDSGFYLCAWMQTMNTEAFFGQGTRLTVV.

The chain couples TRBV29-1 to TRBJ2-1; no firm D call. Looked up from germline, CDR1 is SQVTM and CDR2 is ANQGSEA. V lost 7 bases to trimming and J lost 6 bases, with 13 bases between them. This CDR3 comprises 12 residues. CDR3 amino acids: CSAVRPTNEQFF. CDR3 sequence (DNA): TGCAGCGCAGTGCGGCCTACCAATGAGCAGTTCTTC.